One and the same sample provided the 29 T cell receptor beta chains below, sequenced in a study of beta chain features in type 1 diabetes. Study-wide points: Shorter TCRB CDR3s, moderately but significantly so, marked every one of the four CD4+ subsets in Type 1 diabetes patients.

Isolated RNA was reverse transcribed in full, so expressed TCRB transcripts were sequenced. The method was immunoSEQ multiplex PCR; TCRdb's version includes in-frame clones alone and lacks a portion of them. The table includes 25,000 to 30,000 clones, around 54% detected once. No cognate antigen is known for these TCRs. Sequenced sample: Tregs from blood. The receptors were sampled from a woman aged 18-29 years with type 1 diabetes.

This chain connects TRBV7-2 to TRBJ2-1; TRBD2 agrees at 10 bases. CDR3 length: 15 residues. Germline-derived CDR1 and CDR2 are SGHTA and FQGNSA. V dropped 1 base and J dropped 9; count of bases not matched to a gene: 6. CDR3 loop: CASSLVLAGAREQFF. In DNA, the CDR3 is TGTGCCAGCAGCTTAGTTCTAGCGGGAGCGCGTGAGCAGTTCTTC.

The chain carries TRBV27 and TRBJ2-7, with 7 bases aligning to TRBD1. CDR1 is MNHEY, CDR2 SMNVEV, per germline (reference sequence). The V and J ends lost 3 bases and 4 bases, in that order; junction bases with no gene match: 15. CDR3 size: 17 residues. The DNA for the CDR3 is TGTGCCAGCAGTTTTACGAGCGTTTCGGGACAGCAGTACGAGCAGTACTTC. Residues: CASSFTSVSGQQYEQYF.

This clone has just a few counts. The gene calls are TRBV11-2 and TRBJ2-1; 9 bases align to TRBD1. The V gene end was trimmed by 5 bases and the J gene end by 8 bases; junction bases not matched to a gene: 10. Germline CDR1 SGHAT, CDR2 FQNNGV. The CDR3 spans 15 residues. This CDR3 is CASSRFGTGTYEQFF. CDR3 sequence (DNA): TGTGCCAGCAGCCGATTTGGGACAGGGACGTATGAGCAGTTCTTC.

This chain links TRBV28 with TRBJ1-5, with TRBD1 identical over 9 bases. This CDR3 region has 17 residues. The germline V gene encodes CDR1 MDHEN and CDR2 SYDVKM. The V gene end was trimmed by 5 bases and the J gene end by 4 bases; junction bases not matched to a gene: 12. The CDR3 protein is CASSPRTGAEKNQPQHF. CDR3 nucleotides: TGTGCCAGCAGTCCTCGGACAGGGGCGGAGAAAAATCAGCCCCAGCATTTT.

The chain carries TRBV10-3 and TRBJ1-5; the D gene is possibly TRBD1 (5 bases). There are 14 residues in the CDR3. V gave up 10 bases and J gave up 6 bases, with 19 bases separating them. Germline V gives CDR1 ENHRY, CDR2 SYGVKD. CDR3 loop: CATSGLPWSQPQHF. The CDR3 DNA reads as TGTGCCACTTCGGGACTGCCGTGGAGTCAGCCCCAGCATTTT.

The chain's CDR3 is CASSQDGKPGLAGGSGANVLTF. The CDR3 DNA sequence: TGCGCCAGCAGCCAAGATGGGAAACCGGGACTAGCGGGAGGTTCTGGGGCCAACGTCCTGACTTTC. V is TRBV4-1 and J is TRBJ2-6, with 15 bases fitting TRBD2. J was trimmed by 1 base and V by 0 bases; bases with no gene match: 10. CDR1 is MGHRA and CDR2 is YSYEKL in the germline V gene. There are 22 residues in the CDR3.

This clone occurred a few times. The J gene is TRBJ2-1, the V gene TRBV28; 15 positions agree with TRBD2. J lost 9 bases, V lost 2 bases, and 5 bases had no gene match. CDR1 is MDHEN and CDR2 is SYDVKM in the germline V gene. CDR3 length equals 16 residues. Here the CDR3 reads CASSLGLAGGPGEQFF. In DNA, the CDR3 is TGTGCCAGCAGTTTAGGACTAGCGGGAGGGCCAGGTGAGCAGTTCTTC.

The V call is TRBV4-2, the J call TRBJ1-5, with TRBD1 matching 10 bases. Per germline, CDR1 LGHNA and CDR2 YNFKEQ. CDR3 size: 14 residues. V trimming: 1 base; J trimming: 6 bases; junction bases outside the gene matches: 0. CDR3 in DNA: TGTGCCAGCAGCCAAGGGACAGGGGGTCAGCCCCAGCATTTT. This encodes CASSQGTGGQPQHF.

The chain couples TRBV11-2 to TRBJ2-3; the match to TRBD2 covers 12 bases. The CDR3 is 16 residues long. J was trimmed by 0 bases and V by 5 bases; bases with no gene match: 3. Germline V CDR1 and CDR2: SGHAT, FQNNGV. Written as DNA, the CDR3 is TGTGCCAGCAGCATCGGACTAGCGGGAAGCACAGATACGCAGTATTTT. Its translation is CASSIGLAGSTDTQYF. The whole variable domain, remainder taken from reference TRBV11-2 and TRBJ2-3, is EAGVAQSPRYKIIEKRQSVAFWCNPISGHATLYWYQQILGQGPKLLIQFQNNGVVDDSQLPKDRFSAERLKGVDSTLKIQPAKLEDSAVYLCASSIGLAGSTDTQYFGPGTRLTVL.

A few counts support this clone. The chain employs TRBV27 and TRBJ2-4; 9 bases match TRBD2. J gave up 7 bases and V 8 bases, and 9 bases lay outside the gene matches. The CDR3 extends over 14 amino acids. Looked up from germline, CDR1 is MNHEY and CDR2 is SMNVEV (reference sequence). The CDR3 here is CASRSLAGVNIQYF. The CDR3 nucleotides are TGTGCCAGCCGCAGCTTAGCGGGAGTTAACATTCAGTACTTC.

There are a few counts of this clone. The chain couples TRBV28 to TRBJ1-5; D is perhaps TRBD1 (6 bases). The CDR3 is 14 residues long. V shed 6 bases and J shed 4 bases, with 13 bases lying between them. Germline V gene lookup returns CDR1 MDHEN and CDR2 SYDVKM. The CDR3 DNA sequence: TGTGCCAGCAGCATACAGGGTCTTAATCAGCCCCAGCATTTT. Translated, it gives CASSIQGLNQPQHF.

This clone has just a few counts. The chain combines TRBV5-6 with TRBJ1-1; tentative D call: TRBD1 (5 bases). The CDR3 spans 18 residues. Germline CDR1 and CDR2: SGHDT and YYEEEE. V lost 0 bases to trimming and J lost 1 base, with 19 bases between them. The CDR3 region is CASSLGGTVGLQNTEAFF. The CDR3 coding sequence is TGTGCCAGCAGCTTGGGCGGGACGGTGGGACTACAGAACACTGAAGCTTTCTTT.

This clone was seen more than once but under ten times. The rearrangement uses TRBV18 and TRBJ2-1; D is perhaps TRBD2 (7 bases). The ends were cut back, 3 bases at V and 10 bases at J, with 13 bases in the middle. This CDR3 is built from 13 residues. Germline values: CDR1 KGHSH, CDR2 LQKENI. CDR3 nucleotide sequence: TGTGCCAGCTCACCGGGGGGGGCGCAAGAGCAGTTCTTC. Translating gives CASSPGGAQEQFF.

Only a few counts were recorded for this clone. The V gene is TRBV6-1, the J gene TRBJ1-5; no definite D call. V was trimmed by 6 bases and J by 0 bases, leaving 9 bases between them. Per germline, CDR1 MNHNS and CDR2 SASEGT. The length of the CDR3 is 14 residues. In DNA form, the CDR3 reads TGTGCCAGCAGGGGCGATTATAGCAATCAGCCCCAGCATTTT. This translates into CASRGDYSNQPQHF.

The chain recombines TRBV11-3 with TRBJ2-3; D remains ambiguous. The CDR3 loop spans 15 amino acids. Trimming took off 5 bases at V and 0 bases at J, with 12 bases between the two ends. The V gene's germline CDR1 is SGHNT and CDR2 YENEEA. In nucleotides, the CDR3 is TGTGCCAGCAGCCCCCTCGTGACTAGCACAGATACGCAGTATTTT. Translation gives CASSPLVTSTDTQYF.

The sample holds a few counts of this clone. The CDR3 sequence is CAWARDSRDEQYF. The CDR3, as DNA: TGTGCCTGGGCGCGGGACAGTAGGGACGAGCAGTACTTC. The chain recombines TRBV30 with TRBJ2-7; possibly TRBD1 for D (7 bases). The CDR3 is 13 amino acids. Germline V gives CDR1 GTSNPN, CDR2 SVGIG (reference sequence). The V and J ends lost 5 bases and 5 bases respectively, with 16 bases between them.

This clone was detected once. The V gene is TRBV5-5, the J gene TRBJ2-3; perhaps TRBD1 as D (5 bases). Germline V CDR1 and CDR2: SGHKS, YYEKEE (reference sequence). This CDR3 comprises 17 residues. V gave up 0 bases and J gave up 3 bases, with 17 bases separating them. This chain's CDR3 is CASSLGYRISTTDTQYF. CDR3 bases: TGTGCCAGCAGCTTGGGGTACAGGATTTCCACAACAGATACGCAGTATTTT. Looking up the rest from reference TRBV5-5 and TRBJ2-3 gives the full variable domain: DAGVTQSPTHLIKTRGQQVTLRCSPISGHKSVSWYQQVLGQGPQFIFQYYEKEERGRGNFPDRFSARQFPNYSSELNVNALLLGDSALYLCASSLGYRISTTDTQYFGPGTRLTVL.

The rearrangement links TRBV10-2 to TRBJ2-1; 16 bases are shared with TRBD2. The germline CDR1 and CDR2 sequences are WSHSY and SAAADI. This CDR3 region has 15 residues. J gave up 10 bases and V 8 bases, and 8 bases lay outside the gene matches. CDR3 DNA: TGCGCCAGCTCACTAGGGACTAGCGGGAGGGGGGAGCAGTTCTTC. The encoded protein is CASSLGTSGRGEQFF.

The rearrangement uses TRBV2 and TRBJ1-1, with D unresolved. The CDR3 runs 11 residues. From germline, CDR1 is SNHLY and CDR2 FYNNEI. The germline V and J ends were trimmed by 6 bases and 5 bases, with 7 bases remaining between them. The CDR3 here is CASRWETEAFF. The CDR3 DNA is TGTGCCAGCAGGTGGGAGACTGAAGCTTTCTTT.

The genes are TRBV10-3 and TRBJ2-5; D is unresolved. The CDR3 has 13 residues. Trimming removed 10 bases from V and 11 bases from J, with 23 bases in between. CDR1 and CDR2 (germline): ENHRY, SYGVKD. The CDR3 DNA is TGTGCCACCGCTACTTTGGTTGGCGAGGAGCAGTACTTC. It encodes CATATLVGEEQYF.

This clone was seen a single time. The chain couples TRBV19 to TRBJ2-3, with a tentative D call TRBD1 (5 bases). The V end lost 9 bases, the J end lost 5 bases, and 18 bases lay between the germline ends. Germline CDR1 LNHDA, CDR2 SQIVND (reference sequence). This CDR3 region has 14 residues. CDR3 amino acids: CASGLGPREDTQYF. The CDR3 bases are TGTGCCAGCGGGCTGGGGCCTAGGGAAGATACGCAGTATTTT. The full variable domain, with the rest looked up from reference TRBV19 and TRBJ2-3, is DGGITQSPKYLFRKEGQNVTLSCEQNLNHDAMYWYRQDPGQGLRLIYYSQIVNDFQKGDIAEGYSVSREKKESFPLTVTSAQKNPTAFYLCASGLGPREDTQYFGPGTRLTVL.

CDR3: CASSLETGKNQPQHF. The CDR3 coding sequence is TGTGCCAGCAGTTTAGAGACAGGGAAAAATCAGCCCCAGCATTTT. V gene TRBV28 combines with J gene TRBJ1-5, with 7 bases lining up with TRBD1. In germline, CDR1 is MDHEN, CDR2 SYDVKM. V lost 2 bases to trimming and J lost 4 bases; unmatched junction nucleotides: 5. This CDR3 is 15 amino acids long.

The rearrangement links TRBV6-5 to TRBJ1-4; TRBD1 matches at 8 bases. V trimming: 6 bases; J trimming: 3 bases; junction bases outside the gene matches: 6. Germline lookup yields CDR1 MNHEY and CDR2 SVGAGI. CDR3 size: 15 residues. In DNA, the CDR3 is TGTGCCAGCAGGACAGGGGACGCCCCTAATGAAAAACTGTTTTTT. Translated, it gives CASRTGDAPNEKLFF.

The chain recombines TRBV5-1 with TRBJ2-1; a possible D gene is TRBD2 (6 bases). Trimming removed 0 bases at V and 4 bases at J, with 11 bases between. This CDR3 is built from 15 residues. Germline V lookup: CDR1 SGHRS, CDR2 YFSETQ. The CDR3 here is CASSLAGSGYNEQFF. CDR3 nucleotide sequence: TGCGCCAGCAGCTTGGCAGGTAGCGGATACAATGAGCAGTTCTTC.

This clone was detected only a few times. The CDR3 loop is CASTNTGLNTEAFF. The DNA for the CDR3 is TGTGCCAGCACTAATACAGGGCTGAACACTGAAGCTTTCTTT. V and J are TRBV2 and TRBJ1-1, with D perhaps matching TRBD1 (6 bases). Germline CDR1 reads SNHLY; CDR2 reads FYNNEI. Between the trimmed V and J ends, which lost 7 bases and 0 bases, there was a span of 12 bases. The CDR3 consists of 14 residues.

The V call is TRBV28, the J call TRBJ2-7; tentatively, D is TRBD2 (6 bases). Germline V gene lookup returns CDR1 MDHEN and CDR2 SYDVKM. The CDR3 spans 14 residues. Trimming left V 7 bases short and J 2 bases short, with 15 bases between. CDR3 nucleotide sequence: TGTGCCAGCATCGGGGCGGGATCTACCTACGAGCAGTACTTC. Translated: CASIGAGSTYEQYF.

The chain combines TRBV6-1 with TRBJ1-3; D is possibly TRBD1 (6 bases). The CDR3 covers 14 residues. Deletions cut 7 bases from V and 4 bases from J, with 14 bases between. Germline V gene sequence: CDR1 MNHNS, CDR2 SASEGT. The CDR3 nucleotides read TGTGCCAGCATCCATGACAGGACAGGAAACACCATATATTTT. Its protein is CASIHDRTGNTIYF.

J is TRBJ1-2 and V is TRBV21-1; the D call of TRBD1 is as the table states it, not checked on the DNA. TRBV21-1 is assigned pseudogene status. This CDR3 has 15 residues. This CDR3 is CASSKAKDTCYGYTF. CDR3 in DNA: TGTGCCAGCAGCAAAGCAAAGGACACCTGCTATGGCTACACCTTC.

This clone was counted only a few times. The chain joins TRBV9 to TRBJ2-6; no definite D call. Germline values: CDR1 SGDLS, CDR2 YYNGEE. This CDR3 comprises 17 residues. Trimming shortened V by 0 bases and J by 0 bases, and 10 bases separated the two germline ends. CDR3 amino acids: CASSVAPSSSGANVLTF. Here the CDR3 DNA reads TGTGCCAGCAGCGTAGCCCCAAGTAGCTCTGGGGCCAACGTCCTGACTTTC.